A selection of T cell receptor beta chains follows, all from one sample in a study of blood T cell repertoires in COVID-19. Profiled with immunoSEQ multiplex PCR; TCRdb holds only in-frame clones, not every one. The data contain under 250,000 clones, about 85% of them singletons. The sample taken for sequencing was peripheral blood. These receptors were taken from a woman older than 75 with acute or convalescent COVID-19. Each CDR3 is given with its conserved first and last residue. The D gene is left open where the match is weak. Expanded clones get a size class; other rows say once, few or many, or leave the size out.

cdr3_aa,cdr3_nt,v_call,j_call,clone_size,d_call
CASSLTGGDRTGELFF,TGTGCCAGCAGCTTAACGGGGGGAGATAGGACCGGGGAGCTGTTTTTT,TRBV7-3,TRBJ2-2,-,-
CASSHGAITDTQYF,TGTGCCAGCAGCCACGGAGCTATCACAGATACGCAGTATTTT,TRBV7-6,TRBJ2-3,-,-
CASSLLGQGVGYTF,TGTGCCAGCAGCCTACTGGGACAGGGGGTCGGCTACACCTTC,TRBV11-2,TRBJ1-2,-,TRBD1
CAISESGGEQFF,TGTGCCATCAGTGAGTCGGGGGGGGAGCAGTTCTTC,TRBV10-3,TRBJ2-1,-,TRBD2
CATSRPPGLAALDEQFF,TGTGCCACCAGCAGACCCCCGGGACTAGCGGCTTTGGATGAGCAGTTCTTC,TRBV15,TRBJ2-1,once,TRBD2
CASSSYLGLERREQFF,TGTGCCAGCAGTTCCTACCTGGGACTAGAACGGAGAGAGCAGTTCTTC,TRBV28,TRBJ2-1,few,TRBD2
CASSTQGNTEAFF,TGTGCCAGCAGTACCCAGGGGAACACTGAAGCTTTCTTT,TRBV2,TRBJ1-1,-,-
CAWREGQLEFF,TGTGCCTGGAGGGAAGGACAATTGGAGTTCTTC,TRBV30,TRBJ2-1,-,-
CASNGQVSYEQYF,TGTGCCAGCAACGGACAGGTATCCTACGAGCAGTACTTC,TRBV2,TRBJ2-7,-,TRBD1
CASSSRYGGAGQGRNQPQHF,TGTGCCAGTAGTTCACGCTATGGAGGGGCGGGACAGGGGCGCAATCAGCCCCAGCATTTT,TRBV19,TRBJ1-5,few,TRBD1
CASSPGLAFGDEQFF,TGTGCCAGCAGTCCCGGACTAGCTTTTGGCGATGAGCAGTTCTTC,TRBV28,TRBJ2-1,-,TRBD2
CASSSGTGNSGNTIYF,TGTGCCAGCAGCTCGGGGACAGGGAACTCTGGAAACACCATATATTTT,TRBV5-4,TRBJ1-3,-,TRBD1
CASSSGTGVEAFF,TGTGCCAGTAGCTCCGGGACAGGGGTTGAAGCTTTCTTT,TRBV19,TRBJ1-1,few,TRBD1
CASSLALGSGELFF,TGCGCCAGCAGCTTGGCCCTAGGTAGCGGGGAGCTGTTTTTT,TRBV5-1,TRBJ2-2,-,-
CASSLGGQGNYGYTF,TGTGCCAGCAGCTTGGGGGGACAGGGTAACTATGGCTACACCTTC,TRBV5-5,TRBJ1-2,-,TRBD1
CATSDGTGTGELFF,TGTGCCACCAGTGATGGGACAGGGACCGGGGAGCTGTTTTTT,TRBV24-1,TRBJ2-2,-,TRBD1
CASSPDRLGGYTF,TGTGCCAGCAGTCCGGACAGGCTGGGAGGCTACACCTTC,TRBV12-3/TRBV12-4,TRBJ1-2,-,TRBD1
CASSYEGRGYNEQFF,TGTGCCAGCAGTTACGAAGGGAGGGGGTACAATGAGCAGTTCTTC,TRBV6-5,TRBJ2-1,-,-
CATSDTGGTGANVLTF,TGTGCCACCAGTGATACGGGGGGAACTGGGGCCAACGTCCTGACTTTC,TRBV24-1,TRBJ2-6,-,TRBD2
CASAGGLGTDTQYF,TGTGCTAGTGCTGGGGGGTTGGGCACAGATACGCAGTATTTT,TRBV12-5,TRBJ2-3,-,-
CASSEGTSGKTGELFF,TGCGCCAGCAGCGAGGGGACTAGCGGGAAAACCGGGGAGCTGTTTTTT,TRBV5-1,TRBJ2-2,-,TRBD2
CASGTALNYGYTF,TGTGCCAGCGGGACAGCCCTTAACTATGGCTACACCTTC,TRBV19,TRBJ1-2,-,TRBD1
CAIRREQWGGESEQFF,TGTGCCATCAGACGGGAACAATGGGGGGGGGAATCTGAGCAGTTCTTC,TRBV10-3,TRBJ2-1,once,TRBD2
CAISESIRTSGGSNEQFF,TGTGCCATCAGTGAGTCGATTCGGACTAGCGGGGGGTCAAATGAGCAGTTCTTC,TRBV10-3,TRBJ2-1,-,TRBD2
CAISADRGYTEAFF,TGTGCCATCAGTGCGGACAGGGGCTACACTGAAGCTTTCTTT,TRBV10-3,TRBJ1-1,-,TRBD1
CASSPQGAQETQYF,TGTGCCAGCTCACCACAGGGGGCCCAAGAGACCCAGTACTTC,TRBV18,TRBJ2-5,-,TRBD1
CASSLSADTQYF,TGTGCCAGCAGTTTAAGCGCAGATACGCAGTATTTT,TRBV12-3/TRBV12-4,TRBJ2-3,-,-
CASSPVQVGELFF,TGTGCCAGCAGCCCCGTTCAGGTCGGGGAGCTGTTTTTT,TRBV14,TRBJ2-2,many,-
CASIAVVGGGQPQHF,TGTGCCAGTATAGCCGTGGTAGGGGGCGGGCAGCCCCAGCATTTT,TRBV19,TRBJ1-5,-,TRBD1
CASSSGRGTRNEQFF,TGTGCCAGCAGCTCCGGCCGGGGGACTAGAAATGAGCAGTTCTTC,TRBV7-7,TRBJ2-1,-,TRBD2
CASSVDHSLNTEAFF,TGTGCCAGCAGCGTAGACCACTCGCTGAACACTGAAGCTTTCTTT,TRBV9,TRBJ1-1,-,-
CASSAGGGLLETQYF,TGTGCCAGCTCCGCAGGGGGTGGGTTGTTAGAGACCCAGTACTTC,TRBV2,TRBJ2-5,few,TRBD1
CASSKLESGLAGPGDTQYF,TGTGCCAGCAGCAAATTGGAATCAGGACTAGCGGGACCGGGGGATACGCAGTATTTT,TRBV21-1,TRBJ2-3,-,-
CASSEAEGHIQYF,TGTGCCAGCAGTGAAGCGGAGGGCCACATTCAGTACTTC,TRBV2,TRBJ2-4,few,-
CAGTVGNTGELFF,TGTGCCGGGACAGTCGGGAACACCGGGGAGCTGTTTTTT,TRBV6-5,TRBJ2-2,-,TRBD1
CASSLFGGTYYNEQFF,TGTGCCAGCAGCTTATTTGGTGGGACATATTACAATGAGCAGTTCTTC,TRBV7-9,TRBJ2-1,-,-
CASSTRGGYTF,TGTGCCAGCAGCACCCGTGGCGGCTACACCTTC,TRBV7-3,TRBJ1-2,few,-
CATSTTAGIGAFF,TGTGCCACCAGCACAACTGCGGGCATTGGAGCTTTCTTT,TRBV15,TRBJ1-1,-,-
CASSLDINSGRAPDTQYF,TGTGCCAGCAGCTTGGATATTAACAGCGGGAGGGCTCCAGATACGCAGTATTTT,TRBV5-6,TRBJ2-3,many,TRBD2
CASSWEGVNTEAFF,TGTGCCAGCAGCTGGGAGGGCGTGAACACTGAAGCTTTCTTT,TRBV3-1/TRBV3-2,TRBJ1-1,-,-
CASSERVGEAFF,TGTGCCAGTAGTGAACGGGTGGGTGAAGCTTTCTTT,TRBV19,TRBJ1-1,-,-
CASSQGAQLGYGYTF,TGCGCCAGCAGCCAGGGGGCGCAACTTGGCTATGGCTACACCTTC,TRBV5-1,TRBJ1-2,-,TRBD1
CASSYEGVSGYTF,TGTGCCAGCAGTTACGAGGGGGTGAGCGGCTACACCTTC,TRBV6-6,TRBJ1-2,-,-